This T cell receptor (beta chain) derives from a study of blood T cells in healthy people across ages. The CDR3 is 14 residues long. After removal of 5 bases from V and 2 bases from J, the junction contained 5 bases not matched to a gene. Per the germline V gene, CDR1 is SEHNR and CDR2 is FQNEAQ (reference sequence). Sample-barcoded 5' priming and a J-beta primer mix drove a second PCR of about 6 to 12 cycles. TCRdb re-called the 5' RACE reads through MiXCR, storing one row per CDR3 protein. The data contain about 510,000 distinct CDR3 sequences, about a quarter of them singletons. The same sample was also studied in work on T cells of mothers and their children.

The chain is built from TRBV7-9 and TRBJ2-5, with 7 bases that match TRBD1. Sequencing input: blood. The clonotype was recovered from a boy aged 2-15 years in good health. This CDR3 is CASSHNRGQETQYF. CDR3 sequence (DNA): TGTGCCAGCAGCCACAACAGGGGACAAGAGACCCAGTACTTC.